This record covers a single T cell receptor (beta chain). This clone was counted a few times. Its antigen is still unknown. No clone much larger than this one lies a single base away; base qualities are absent. This record comes from a study of blood T cell repertoires in COVID-19 (dated by TCRdb to about 2020). Regarding the complete study: The collaborator samples originated in the United States, Italy and Spain and spanned the acute and convalescent phases of COVID-19. The prospective study material was composed of cDNA or gDNA derived from T cells, B-cell-depleted T cells, or PBMCs. Subjects who had been exposed to COVID-19, were actively infected with it, or had recovered from it provided the deeply sampled blood TCRbeta repertoires that made up the dataset. The repertoires were released in a freely available public database intended as a resource for research on the immune response to SARS-CoV-2. The samples were drawn from the first 160 participants of the ongoing ImmuneRACE study and from 1,254 subjects provided by 6 global collaborators. A de-identified subject ID, COVID-19 status, age in years and sex were almost always included in the sample metadata. Where available, HLA class I and class II types were taken from metadata supplied by the sample provider and were not determined by assay-based typing. What the authors observed across the whole study: The quantity of clinical and demographic metadata differed by source and by participant and was supplied without curation.

The CDR3, from cysteine to phenylalanine, totals 12 residues. The kept DNA is CDR3 alone, 36 bases in frame from the first base. The germline V gene sets CDR1 to SGHTA and CDR2 to FQGNSA. Trimmed from V: 5 bases; trimmed from J: 10 bases; junction bases lacking a gene match: 4. TCRbeta CDR3 regions were amplified from genomic DNA using the immunoSEQ Assay, a bias-controlled multiplex PCR. On the authors' methods: Nucleated cell counts per sample were estimated from amplification of reference gene primers within the assay. Sequence reads were collapsed and filtered to measure the absolute abundance of every unique TCRbeta CDR3 rearrangement. For each sample, productive Simpson clonality was calculated as the square root of Simpson's diversity index over productive rearrangements. TCRdb re-hosts the immuneACCESS table, in-frame sequences only. Its copies lack some clones; in the studies checked, an unresolved V gene accounts for under half of them, and the cause for the rest is not known. That table supplies the V and J calls and clone size; D and trimming were determined from the DNA. The sample records around 300,000 clones, 89% of which are singletons. The ten largest clones represent roughly 2.1% of the sample.

The collaborating institutions used their own protocols to collect whole blood in K2EDTA tubes. For TCRbeta analysis, collaborators shipped samples in one of three forms: frozen whole blood, isolated PBMCs, or DNA extracted from either of those sample types. The sequence was collected from a man in his fifties or sixties with acute or convalescent COVID-19. The rearranged chain carries TRBV7-2 and TRBJ2-1, with 8 bases in between that match TRBD2. Sequencing was done on a sample of peripheral blood. The CDR3 protein is CASSGLAGEQFF. The DNA is as follows: TGTGCCAGCAGCGGACTAGCCGGGGAGCAGTTCTTC. The full variable domain, completed from the reference TRBV7-2 and TRBJ2-1 proteins outside the CDR3, reads GAGVSQSPSNKVTEKGKDVELRCDPISGHTALYWYRQSLGQGLEFLIYFQGNSAPDKSGLPSDRFSAERTGGSVSTLTIQRTQQEDSAVYLCASSGLAGEQFFGPGTRLTVL.